This T cell receptor (beta chain) was identified during a study of shared clonotypes between healthy human individuals (dated by TCRdb to the early 2020s). Turning to the overall study: The cohort included three men and a couple of women between 18 and 49 years of age. For each donor, CD4 naive and CD4 memory were each given three plates, CD8 naive was given two plates, and CD8 memory was given one plate. Each donor's leukapheresis produced roughly between about 0.85 and 10 billion PBMCs. Blood TCR repertoires of about five healthy adults were deeply sequenced to estimate repertoire size and the extent of clonotype sharing between individuals. Different laboratories and diverse techniques were used to prepare libraries and sequence TCR repertoires, to increase sequencing depth and limit assay-specific biases.

TCR CDR3 regions were amplified from genomic DNA by multiplex PCR using the deep immunoSEQ assay. Extracted genomic DNA from each cell subset was distributed evenly across all wells of several immunoSEQ 96-well plates, and each plate was treated as a replicate. For sorted subsets, roughly 200 ng of genomic DNA, equivalent to 30,000 or so T cell genomes, went into each replicate PCR. The purified libraries were quantified using a Qubit 3.0 fluorometer, sized with a Bioanalyzer 2100, and then quantified again using the KAPA Library Quantification kit. Each immunoSEQ 96-well plate was sequenced on its own single-read 150-cycle Illumina NextSeq 550 flow cell. The authors' pipeline ran thus. Because the immunoSEQ output held only junctional sequences and lacked quality scores, the filtering could not match the filtering applied to full-length reads. To assign V/J genes and CDR3, sequences were annotated using PyIR, a Python wrapper for IgBLAST v1.9, with IMGT germline references. Reads were removed for weak V/J assignments (E-value above 1e-6), missing CDR3, stop codons, out-of-frame junctions, or ambiguous translated residues. A V3J clonotype was defined by an identical inferred V gene, J gene, and CDR3 amino acid sequence. The percentage overlap between two repertoires was calculated by dividing the number of shared unique clonotypes by the size of the smaller repertoire. RTK rarefaction, the Chao1 estimator, and Recon v2.1 estimates of unobserved clonotypes were used to assess repertoire richness. OLGA was used to compute generation probabilities for all TCRbeta clonotypes that the gDNA method yielded from a handful of donors. The table comes from immuneACCESS by way of TCRdb, which keeps in-frame sequences with V and J called. Part of the clones is missing from these tables; in studies checked, under half for an unresolved V gene and the rest for unknown reasons. The DNA was the basis for D and trimming; V, J and clone size are from that table. The sample contains over 2,000,000 clones, roughly 93% of them found a single time. The ten largest clones represent approximately 1.7% of the sample.

CD8 naive samples consisted of CD45RO-negative cells that were positively selected for CCR7, yielding a CD45RA+CCR7+ population without TemRA cells. Healthy HIV-negative adults with no recently reported acute infections or vaccinations were included as donors. Only Caucasian adults living in Nashville, Tennessee, USA were represented among the donors. Blood was collected by leukapheresis, and PBMCs were isolated by Ficoll-Histopaque density gradient centrifugation and then cryopreserved in liquid nitrogen vapor phase. Analytical flow cytometry was used to check the purity and quantity of each magnetically sorted T cell population. Genomic DNA was isolated from each sorted fraction and quantified by UV absorbance on a Nanodrop 2000c. From the cysteine through the phenylalanine, the CDR3 covers 14 amino acids. Left in the record is the CDR3 DNA by itself, 42 bases read in frame from the first base. For CDR1 and CDR2, the germline V gene lists SGDLS and YYNGEE. The junction carries 2 bases between V and J, which are trimmed by 0 bases and 1 base respectively.

What the work shows at the level of the full study, not this receptor alone: Sampling was restricted to blood, and TCR repertoires in tissue are likely to differ from TCR repertoires in blood. Incomplete sequencing was indicated by rarefaction of sorted-subset datasets, despite the large sequencing depth. Larger estimated clonotype richness was generally found for naive subsets than for memory subsets. Based on pairwise subsampling, the degree of clonotype sharing among donors was expected to be affected by sequencing depth. Across a handful of donors, approximately 5% of naive CD4, around 3.3% of naive CD8, approximately 2.5% of memory CD4, and approximately 0.4% of memory CD8 clonotypes were shared. Because the study included only a small number of donors, the genetic and exposure-history diversity represented was limited. Clonotypes shared by all four sorted-subset donors showed higher generation probabilities than non-shared clonotypes.

Concerning this clone itself: It lacks a known antigen. One base away there is no much larger clone; base qualities are not given. Additional DNA sequences in this sample encode the identical CDR3.

The receptor was isolated from a man younger than 35 in good health. Some clones in this sample may be carry-over from other donors' samples. What was sequenced was naive CD8+ T cells from PBMCs. According to the study, the label for this sample's cell subset or site signals: CD45RA+CCR7+. This chain is built from TRBV9 and TRBJ2-6, with the D segment identity uncertain. Here is the DNA: TGTGCCAGCAGCGTAGGGTCTGGGGCCAACGTCCTGACTTTC. Protein translation: CASSVGSGANVLTF.